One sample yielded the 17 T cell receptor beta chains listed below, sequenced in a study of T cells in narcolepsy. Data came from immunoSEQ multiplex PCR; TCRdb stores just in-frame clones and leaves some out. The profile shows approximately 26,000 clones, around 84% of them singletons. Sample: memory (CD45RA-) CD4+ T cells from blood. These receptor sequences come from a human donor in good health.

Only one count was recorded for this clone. In DNA form, the CDR3 reads TGTGCCAGCAGCTTAGCGACCCCTCAGGGGAGCACAGATACGCAGTATTTT. This encodes CASSLATPQGSTDTQYF. This rearrangement joins TRBV7-2 to TRBJ2-3; tentatively, D is TRBD1 (6 bases). Germline V gene lookup returns CDR1 SGHTA and CDR2 FQGNSA. Trimming took 0 bases from V and 0 from J, leaving 13 bases between them. The CDR3 consists of 17 residues.

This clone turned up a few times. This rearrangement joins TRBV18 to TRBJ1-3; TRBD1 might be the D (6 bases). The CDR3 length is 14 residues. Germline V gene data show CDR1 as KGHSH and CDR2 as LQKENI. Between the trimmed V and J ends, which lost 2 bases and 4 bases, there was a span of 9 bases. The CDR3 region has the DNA TGTGCCAGCTCACCAACAGGGACGGGAAACACCATATATTTT. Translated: CASSPTGTGNTIYF.

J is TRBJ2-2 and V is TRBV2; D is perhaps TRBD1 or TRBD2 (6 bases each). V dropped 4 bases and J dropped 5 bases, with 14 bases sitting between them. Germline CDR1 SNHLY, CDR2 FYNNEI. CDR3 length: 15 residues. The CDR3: CASSGVRGGTGELFF. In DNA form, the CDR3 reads TGTGCCAGCAGTGGGGTCAGGGGAGGTACCGGGGAGCTGTTTTTT. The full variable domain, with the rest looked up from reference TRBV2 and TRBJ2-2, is EPEVTQTPSHQVTQMGQEVILRCVPISNHLYFYWYRQILGQKVEFLVSFYNNEISEKSEIFDDQFSVERPDGSNFTLKIRSTKLEDSAMYFCASSGVRGGTGELFFGEGSRLTVL.

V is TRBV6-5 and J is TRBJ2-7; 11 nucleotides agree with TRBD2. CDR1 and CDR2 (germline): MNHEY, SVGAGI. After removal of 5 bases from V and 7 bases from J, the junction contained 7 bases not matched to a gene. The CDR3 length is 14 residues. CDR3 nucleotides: TGTGCCAGCAGTCATAGCGGGGGGGCAGGGGAGCAGTACTTC. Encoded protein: CASSHSGGAGEQYF.

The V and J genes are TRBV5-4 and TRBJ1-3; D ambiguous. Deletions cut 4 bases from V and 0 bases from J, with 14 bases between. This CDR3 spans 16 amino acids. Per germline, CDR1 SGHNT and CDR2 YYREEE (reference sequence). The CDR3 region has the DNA TGTGCCAGCAGCCGGGCGGACGTGAGCTCTGGAAACACCATATATTTT. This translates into CASSRADVSSGNTIYF.

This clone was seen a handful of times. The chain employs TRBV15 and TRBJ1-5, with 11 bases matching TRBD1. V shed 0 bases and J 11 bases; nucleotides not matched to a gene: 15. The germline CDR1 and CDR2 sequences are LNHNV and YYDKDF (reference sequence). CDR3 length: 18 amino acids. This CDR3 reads CATSRDRAVGTGGLAQHF. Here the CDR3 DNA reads TGTGCCACCAGCAGAGATCGGGCGGTAGGGACAGGGGGTTTGGCCCAGCATTTT.

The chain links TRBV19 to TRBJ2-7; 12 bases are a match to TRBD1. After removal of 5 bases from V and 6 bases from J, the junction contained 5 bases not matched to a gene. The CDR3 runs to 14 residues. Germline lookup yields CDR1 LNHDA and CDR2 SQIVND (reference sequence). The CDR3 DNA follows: TGTGCCAGTAGTCGGGGGACAGGGGGCAGCGAGCAGTACTTC. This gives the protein CASSRGTGGSEQYF. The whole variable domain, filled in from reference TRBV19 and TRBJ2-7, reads DGGITQSPKYLFRKEGQNVTLSCEQNLNHDAMYWYRQDPGQGLRLIYYSQIVNDFQKGDIAEGYSVSREKKESFPLTVTSAQKNPTAFYLCASSRGTGGSEQYFGPGTRLTVT.

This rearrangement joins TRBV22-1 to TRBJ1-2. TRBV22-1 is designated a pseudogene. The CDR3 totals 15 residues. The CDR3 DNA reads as TGTCCTGGGAGGTCCGAAGCGAGAAAGACCTATGGCTACACCTTC. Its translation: CPGRSEARKTYGYTF.

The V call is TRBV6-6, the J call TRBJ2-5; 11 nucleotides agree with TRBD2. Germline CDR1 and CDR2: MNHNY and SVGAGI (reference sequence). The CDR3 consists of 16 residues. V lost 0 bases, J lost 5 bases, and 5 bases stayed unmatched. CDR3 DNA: TGTGCCAGCAGTTACTCGACTAGCGGGATGGCGGAGACCCAGTACTTC. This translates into CASSYSTSGMAETQYF.

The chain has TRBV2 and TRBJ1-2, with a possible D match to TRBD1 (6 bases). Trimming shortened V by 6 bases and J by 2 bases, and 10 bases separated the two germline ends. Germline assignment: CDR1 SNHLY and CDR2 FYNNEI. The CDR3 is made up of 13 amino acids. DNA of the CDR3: TGTGCCAGCAGCAGTGACAGGAACTATGGCTACACCTTC. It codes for CASSSDRNYGYTF.

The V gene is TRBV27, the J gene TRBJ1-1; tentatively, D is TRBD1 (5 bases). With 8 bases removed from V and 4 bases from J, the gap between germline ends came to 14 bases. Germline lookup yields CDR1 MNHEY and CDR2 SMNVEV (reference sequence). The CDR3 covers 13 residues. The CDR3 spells CASWGWRGTEAFF. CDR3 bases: TGTGCCAGCTGGGGATGGAGGGGCACTGAAGCTTTCTTT.

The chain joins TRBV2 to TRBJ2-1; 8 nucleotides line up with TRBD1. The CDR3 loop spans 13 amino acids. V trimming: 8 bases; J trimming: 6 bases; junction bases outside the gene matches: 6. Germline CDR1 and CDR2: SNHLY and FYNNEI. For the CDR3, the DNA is TGTGCCAGCCCGACAGGGGTGGGCAATGAGCAGTTCTTC. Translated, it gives CASPTGVGNEQFF.

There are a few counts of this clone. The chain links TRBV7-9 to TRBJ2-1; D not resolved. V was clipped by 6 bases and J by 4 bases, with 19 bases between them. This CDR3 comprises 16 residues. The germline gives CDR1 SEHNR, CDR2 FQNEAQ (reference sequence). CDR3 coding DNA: TGTGCCAGCAGTAAAAAAATTCGATGGGATTACAATGAGCAGTTCTTC. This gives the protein CASSKKIRWDYNEQFF.

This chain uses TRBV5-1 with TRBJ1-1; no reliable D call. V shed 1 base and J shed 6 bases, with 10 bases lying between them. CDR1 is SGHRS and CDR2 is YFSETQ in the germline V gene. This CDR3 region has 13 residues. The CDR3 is CASSLTEGSEAFF. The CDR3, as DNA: TGCGCCAGCAGCTTGACTGAGGGCTCTGAAGCTTTCTTT.

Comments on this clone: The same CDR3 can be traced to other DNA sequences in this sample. The CDR3 here is CAWKQGTYEQYF. The CDR3 DNA follows: TGTGCCTGGAAGCAGGGGACCTACGAGCAGTACTTC. The chain has TRBV30 and TRBJ2-7; a weak D match, TRBD1 (6 bases). The V gene's germline CDR1 is GTSNPN and CDR2 SVGIG (reference sequence). Trimming cost V 4 bases and J 2 bases, with 9 bases left between them. This CDR3 region has 12 residues.

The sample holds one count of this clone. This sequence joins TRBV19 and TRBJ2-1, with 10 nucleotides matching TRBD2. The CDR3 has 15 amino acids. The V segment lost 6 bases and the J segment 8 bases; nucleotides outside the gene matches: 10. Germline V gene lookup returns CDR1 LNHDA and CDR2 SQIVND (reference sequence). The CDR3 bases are TGTGCCAGTAGCCTCGGTAGCGGGGGGCGGGATGAGCAGTTCTTC. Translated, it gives CASSLGSGGRDEQFF.

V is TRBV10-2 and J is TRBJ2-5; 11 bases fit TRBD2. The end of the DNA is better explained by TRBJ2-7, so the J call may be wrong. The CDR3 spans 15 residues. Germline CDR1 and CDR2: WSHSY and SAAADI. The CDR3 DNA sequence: TGCGCCAGCAGTGAAGAGACTAGCGGGAAGCACGAGCAGTACTTC. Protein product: CASSEETSGKHEQYF.